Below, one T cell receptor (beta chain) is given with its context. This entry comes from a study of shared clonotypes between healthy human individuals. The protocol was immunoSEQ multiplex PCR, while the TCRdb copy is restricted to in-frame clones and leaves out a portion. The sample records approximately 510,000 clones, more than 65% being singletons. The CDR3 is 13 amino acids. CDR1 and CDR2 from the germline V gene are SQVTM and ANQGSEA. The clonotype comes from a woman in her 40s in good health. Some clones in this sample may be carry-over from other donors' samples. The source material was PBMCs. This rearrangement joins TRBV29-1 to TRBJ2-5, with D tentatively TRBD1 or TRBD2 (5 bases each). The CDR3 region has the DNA TGCAGACCAACTGTCCAGGGACCAGAGACCCAGTACTTC. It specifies CRPTVQGPETQYF.